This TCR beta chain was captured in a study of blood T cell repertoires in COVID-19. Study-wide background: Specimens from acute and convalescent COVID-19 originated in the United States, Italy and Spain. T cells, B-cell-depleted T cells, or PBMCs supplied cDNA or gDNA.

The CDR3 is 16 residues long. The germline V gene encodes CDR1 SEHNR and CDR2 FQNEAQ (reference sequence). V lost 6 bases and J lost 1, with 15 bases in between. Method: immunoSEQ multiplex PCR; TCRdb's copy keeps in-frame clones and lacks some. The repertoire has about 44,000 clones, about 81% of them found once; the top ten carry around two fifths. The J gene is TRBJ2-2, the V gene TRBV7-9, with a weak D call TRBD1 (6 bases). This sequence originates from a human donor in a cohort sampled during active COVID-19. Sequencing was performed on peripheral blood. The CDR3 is CASRNQGYLNTGELFF. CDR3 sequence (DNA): TGTGCCAGCAGGAATCAGGGGTACCTGAACACCGGGGAGCTGTTTTTT.